This T cell receptor (beta chain) emerged from a study of identical twins. MiXCR, run by TCRdb on the 5' RACE reads, gives a single entry per CDR3 protein. Of approximately 470,000 distinct CDR3 sequences listed, more than 13% were seen once; the top ten hold about 0.54%. This CDR3 is built from 17 residues. The germline gives CDR1 DFQATT, CDR2 SNEGSKA (reference sequence). V shed 1 base and J 6 bases; nucleotides not matched to a gene: 12. These data were also filed under a second study, of yellow fever vaccine responses in identical twins.

The specimen was CD4+ T cells sorted from blood. The gene calls are TRBV20-1 and TRBJ2-1, with 10 nucleotides matching TRBD1. The receptor was derived from a woman younger than 35 in good health. The CDR3 sequence: CSARAGLGTGVVNEQFF. In DNA, the CDR3 is TGCAGTGCTAGAGCTGGCCTCGGGACAGGGGTCGTCAATGAGCAGTTCTTC.